This T cell receptor (beta chain) stems from a study of cytomegalovirus exposure and HLA in healthy donors. Notes on the study in general: Most subjects had HLA-A and HLA-B alleles reportedly predicted accurately by TCR beta sequences. Later analysis associated a missense DCLRE1C variant with TCR beta V- and J-gene trimming. The authors listed 150 to 200 TCR beta chains as cytomegalovirus-associated.

About this clone itself: The antigen remains undetermined.

This PCR relied on a set of 60 Vbeta primers and 13 Jbeta primers. Profiled with immunoSEQ multiplex PCR; TCRdb holds only in-frame clones, not every one. The sample lists around 180,000 clones, more than 70% seen once, with around 0.25% in the top ten. This clonotype was sampled from a boy aged 10-17 years in good health and CMV-seronegative. Sequencing used PBMCs.

The CDR3 region is CASARTGGEDQPQHF. CDR3 sequence (DNA): TGTGCCAGCGCCCGGACAGGGGGCGAGGATCAGCCCCAGCATTTT. The V gene is TRBV9, the J gene TRBJ1-5; 11 bases align to TRBD1. The CDR3 has 15 amino acids. J lost 5 bases, V lost 7 bases, and 8 bases had no gene match. CDR1 and CDR2 from the germline V gene are SGDLS and YYNGEE.